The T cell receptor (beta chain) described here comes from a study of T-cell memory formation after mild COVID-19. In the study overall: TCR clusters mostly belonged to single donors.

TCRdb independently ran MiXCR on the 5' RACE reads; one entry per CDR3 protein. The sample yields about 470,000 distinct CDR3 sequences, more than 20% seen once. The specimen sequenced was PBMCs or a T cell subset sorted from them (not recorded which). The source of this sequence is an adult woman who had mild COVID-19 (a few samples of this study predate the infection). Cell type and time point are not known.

The CDR3 DNA follows: TGTGCCAGCAGCTCGCGGGGGGAGAACACTGAAGCTTTCTTT. This encodes CASSSRGENTEAFF. V is TRBV7-2 and J is TRBJ1-1; D perhaps matches TRBD1 (5 bases). CDR3 size: 14 residues. The ends were cut back, 4 bases at V and 1 base at J, with 10 bases in the middle. The germline V gene has CDR1 SGHTA and CDR2 FQGNSA.